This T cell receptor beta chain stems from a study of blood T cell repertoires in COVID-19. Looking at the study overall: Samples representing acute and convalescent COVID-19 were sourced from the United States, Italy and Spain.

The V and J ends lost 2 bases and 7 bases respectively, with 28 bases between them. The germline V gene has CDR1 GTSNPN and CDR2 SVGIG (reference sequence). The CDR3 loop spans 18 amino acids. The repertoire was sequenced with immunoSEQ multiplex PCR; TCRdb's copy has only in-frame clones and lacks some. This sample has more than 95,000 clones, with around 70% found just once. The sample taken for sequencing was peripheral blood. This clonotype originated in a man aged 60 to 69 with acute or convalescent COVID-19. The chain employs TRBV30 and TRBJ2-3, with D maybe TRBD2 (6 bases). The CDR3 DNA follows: TGTGCCTGGAGTTCTACCAGAAGCACTAGCCTCCGTGGCAATACGCAGTATTTT. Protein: CAWSSTRSTSLRGNTQYF.